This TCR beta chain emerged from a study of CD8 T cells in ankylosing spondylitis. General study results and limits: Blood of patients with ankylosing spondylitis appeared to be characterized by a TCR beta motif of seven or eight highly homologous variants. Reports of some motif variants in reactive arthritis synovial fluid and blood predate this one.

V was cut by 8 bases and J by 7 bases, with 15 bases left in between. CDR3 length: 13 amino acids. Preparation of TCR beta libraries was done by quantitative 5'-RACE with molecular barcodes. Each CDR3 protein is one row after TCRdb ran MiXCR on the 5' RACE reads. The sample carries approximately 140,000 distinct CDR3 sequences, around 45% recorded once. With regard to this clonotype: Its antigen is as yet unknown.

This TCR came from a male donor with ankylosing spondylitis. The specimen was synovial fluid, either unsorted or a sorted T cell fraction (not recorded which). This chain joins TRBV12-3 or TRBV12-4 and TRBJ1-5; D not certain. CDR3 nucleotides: TGTGCCAGCCCCCGGTCCAAGGGACAGCCCCAGCATTTT. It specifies CASPRSKGQPQHF.